This entry lists 12 T cell receptor beta chains sequenced from one sample in a study of human T cells and chemical hapten exposure. TCRdb re-called the RACE reads with MiXCR, one entry per CDR3 protein. The data hold 360,000 or so distinct CDR3 sequences, with over 6% observed a single time. Time point of the sample: patch test 2, 6 weeks after DPC sensitization. The treatment: therapeutic diphenylcyclopropenone sensitization with weekly scalp DPC. Sequencing used whole blood, obtained in connection with sensitization to the hapten diphenylcyclopropenone (DPC). These TCRs come from a young woman with alopecia areata. Some clones in this sample may be carry-over from other donors' samples.

J is TRBJ1-3 and V is TRBV27; no clear D gene. Germline V lookup: CDR1 MNHEY, CDR2 SMNVEV (reference sequence). The CDR3 loop spans 18 amino acids. V lost 4 bases to trimming and J lost 0 bases, with 19 bases between them. The CDR3 DNA reads TGTGCCAGCAGTTCAATCTCGCCCGACGGATACTCTGGAAACACCATATATTTT. It codes for CASSSISPDGYSGNTIYF.

This clonotype was observed a few times. The chain recombines TRBV15 with TRBJ1-5; D ambiguous. The V gene lost 9 bases and the J gene lost 7 bases, with 13 bases spanning the gap. Germline values: CDR1 LNHNV, CDR2 YYDKDF (reference sequence). The CDR3 has 12 amino acids. As DNA, the CDR3 is TGTGCCACACAGCGTGGAAACCAGCCCCAGCATTTT. As protein: CATQRGNQPQHF.

V is TRBV9 and J is TRBJ1-1; a possible D gene is TRBD1 (5 bases). V was shortened by 0 bases and J by 5 bases, with 8 bases between the two germline ends. Per germline, CDR1 SGDLS and CDR2 YYNGEE. The CDR3 totals 13 residues. CDR3 sequence (DNA): TGTGCCAGCAGCGTAGTAGGGGAGACTGAAGCTTTCTTT. It yields the protein CASSVVGETEAFF.

This clonotype turned up a few times. CDR3 protein: CASSLIAGGPNTQYF. Written as DNA, the CDR3 is TGCGCCAGCAGCTTGATAGCGGGGGGCCCTAATACGCAGTATTTT. The chain has TRBV5-1 and TRBJ2-3, with 10 bases aligning to TRBD2. V gave up 1 base and J gave up 7 bases; unmatched junction bases: 6. The V gene's germline CDR1 is SGHRS and CDR2 YFSETQ. The CDR3 contains 15 residues.

This clonotype was seen at least ten times. The chain has TRBV4-3 and TRBJ2-1; 11 bases align to TRBD2. J lost 4 bases, V lost 6 bases, and 14 bases had no gene match. In germline, CDR1 is LGHNA, CDR2 YSLEER. The length of the CDR3 is 18 residues. This CDR3 reads CASRLTRTRTSGYNEQFF. CDR3 bases: TGCGCCAGCAGACTAACCCGGACCCGGACTAGCGGGTACAATGAGCAGTTCTTC.

The chain links TRBV12-3 or TRBV12-4 to TRBJ1-2, with TRBD1 as a possible D gene (5 bases). This CDR3 is 15 amino acids long. V lost 5 bases and J 2 bases, leaving 15 bases between the germline ends. CDR3 loop: CASSPGPLSNYGYTF. The CDR3, as DNA: TGTGCCAGCAGTCCGGGGCCGCTCTCCAACTATGGCTACACCTTC.

This clonotype was observed many times. The chain has TRBV20-1 and TRBJ1-6; 9 bases map to TRBD1. Germline V gene sequence: CDR1 DFQATT, CDR2 SNEGSKA (reference sequence). Trimming took 5 bases from V and 8 from J; bases not matched to a gene: 10. The CDR3 loop spans 15 amino acids. The CDR3 DNA reads TGCAGTGCTTCCAAATTACAGGGGGCTGATTCACCCCTCCACTTT. Translation: CSASKLQGADSPLHF.

This clonotype was counted between two and nine times. The chain combines TRBV12-3 or TRBV12-4 with TRBJ1-1; 8 bases are a match to TRBD1. This CDR3 has 14 amino acids. J was trimmed by 11 bases and V by 5 bases; bases with no gene match: 13. CDR3 coding DNA: TGTGCCAGCAGTGGGGCAGGGGGCCCGACTGGGGCTTTCTTT. Translating it yields CASSGAGGPTGAFF.

The chain carries TRBV5-1 and TRBJ2-1; TRBD2 is a possible D gene (5 bases). CDR3 size: 15 residues. Germline V gene sequence: CDR1 SGHRS, CDR2 YFSETQ. V dropped 1 base and J dropped 5 bases, with 13 bases sitting between them. The CDR3 region has the DNA TGCGCCAGCAGCTTGAGTTCGGGGAATCACAATGAGCAGTTCTTC. The encoded protein is CASSLSSGNHNEQFF.

This clonotype came up many times. The genes are TRBV6-5 and TRBJ2-3; perhaps TRBD1 as D (6 bases). Trimming shortened V by 0 bases and J by 9 bases, and 13 bases separated the two germline ends. Germline loops: CDR1 MNHEY, CDR2 SVGAGI. The CDR3 has 14 residues. CDR3 DNA: TGTGCCAGCAGTTACTCTACAGGGAGCCAGACGCAGTATTTT. It specifies CASSYSTGSQTQYF.

In this sample, this clonotype turned up many times. The chain carries TRBV5-1 and TRBJ1-2, with 9 nucleotides matching TRBD1. This CDR3 is 13 amino acids long. V lost 4 bases and J lost 4; bases outside the gene matches: 2. CDR1 is SGHRS, CDR2 YFSETQ, per germline. The CDR3 DNA sequence: TGCGCCAGCAGCGAACAGGGGGCCTATGGCTACACCTTC. Translating gives CASSEQGAYGYTF. Variable domain in full (rest from reference TRBV5-1 and TRBJ1-2): KAGVTQTPRYLIKTRGQQVTLSCSPISGHRSVSWYQQTPGQGLQFLFEYFSETQRNKGNFPGRFSGRQFSNSRSEMNVSTLELGDSALYLCASSEQGAYGYTFGSGTRLTVV.

This clonotype turned up a few times. The genes are TRBV4-3 and TRBJ2-1; 8 bases agree with TRBD2. Losses at the gene ends were 6 bases for V and 4 bases for J; bases not matched to a gene: 5. The CDR3 length is 14 residues. CDR1 is LGHNA, CDR2 YSLEER, per germline. CDR3 nucleotide sequence: TGCGCCAGCAGGCCGGGACTAGGGTACAATGAGCAGTTCTTC. This sequence encodes CASRPGLGYNEQFF.